This record looks at one T cell receptor (beta chain) sequence and its context. This entry belongs to a study of T cells in Graves' hyperthyroidism and ophthalmopathy. The TCR beta CDR3 regions underwent amplification using RNA transcripts as the source. A first-round RT-PCR of the TCR CDR3 used the HTBI primer set. TCRdb called the multiplex PCR reads again in MiXCR, with one record for every CDR3 protein. The sample lists 550,000 to 800,000 distinct CDR3 sequences; around 17% were seen once. Looked up from germline, CDR1 is SGHVS and CDR2 is FQNEAQ. This CDR3 spans 16 amino acids. The V and J ends lost 4 bases and 5 bases, in that order; junction bases with no gene match: 13.

The J gene is TRBJ2-5, the V gene TRBV7-8; TRBD2 matches at 7 bases. This sequence originates from a young man with Graves' hyperthyroidism. Sequencing used blood. CDR3 sequence: CASSSRSGISGETQYF. CDR3 in DNA: TGTGCCAGCAGCTCAAGAAGCGGGATCTCCGGGGAGACCCAGTACTTC.